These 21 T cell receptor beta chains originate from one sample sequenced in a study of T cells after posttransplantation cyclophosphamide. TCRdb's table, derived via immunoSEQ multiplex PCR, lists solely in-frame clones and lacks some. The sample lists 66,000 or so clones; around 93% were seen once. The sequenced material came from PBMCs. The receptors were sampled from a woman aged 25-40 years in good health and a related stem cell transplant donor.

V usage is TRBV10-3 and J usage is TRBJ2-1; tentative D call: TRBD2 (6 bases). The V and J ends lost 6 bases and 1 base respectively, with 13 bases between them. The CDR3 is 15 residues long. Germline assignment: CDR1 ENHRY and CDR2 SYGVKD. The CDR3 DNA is TGTGCCATCAGCCGGGGACTTGATTCCTACAATGAGCAGTTCTTC. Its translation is CAISRGLDSYNEQFF.

The CDR3 reads CASSLVGQGPYEQYF. In nucleotides, the CDR3 is TGTGCCAGCAGCTTAGTGGGACAGGGCCCTTACGAGCAGTACTTC. The J gene is TRBJ2-7, the V gene TRBV7-9; 9 nucleotides agree with TRBD1. Germline V gene data show CDR1 as SEHNR and CDR2 as FQNEAQ (reference sequence). The junction had 5 bases not matched to a gene; V was cut back by 1 base and J by 4 bases. The CDR3 runs 15 residues.

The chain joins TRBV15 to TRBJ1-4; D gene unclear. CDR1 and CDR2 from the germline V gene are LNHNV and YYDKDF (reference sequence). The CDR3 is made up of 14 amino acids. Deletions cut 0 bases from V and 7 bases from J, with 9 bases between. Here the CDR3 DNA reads TGTGCCACCAGCAGAGAAATTATGGGTGAAAAACTGTTTTTT. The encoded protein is CATSREIMGEKLFF.

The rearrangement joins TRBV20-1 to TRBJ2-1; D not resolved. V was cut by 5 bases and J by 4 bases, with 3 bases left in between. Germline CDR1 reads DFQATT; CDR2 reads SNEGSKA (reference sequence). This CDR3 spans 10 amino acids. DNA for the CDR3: TGCAGTGCTGGGTACAATGAGCAGTTCTTC. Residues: CSAGYNEQFF.

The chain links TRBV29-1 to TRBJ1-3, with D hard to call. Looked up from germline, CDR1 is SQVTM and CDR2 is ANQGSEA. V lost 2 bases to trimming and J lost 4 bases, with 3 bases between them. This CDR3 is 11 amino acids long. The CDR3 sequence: CSVESGNTIYF. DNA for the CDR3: TGCAGCGTTGAATCAGGAAACACCATATATTTT.

The CDR3 region has the DNA TGCGCCAGCAGCCGCCGGACAGGGTCCGAGCAGTACTTC. This encodes CASSRRTGSEQYF. The chain has TRBV4-1 and TRBJ2-7; TRBD1 matches at 8 bases. V was clipped by 4 bases and J by 6 bases; unmatched bases: 5. The CDR3 runs to 13 residues. Germline values: CDR1 MGHRA, CDR2 YSYEKL.

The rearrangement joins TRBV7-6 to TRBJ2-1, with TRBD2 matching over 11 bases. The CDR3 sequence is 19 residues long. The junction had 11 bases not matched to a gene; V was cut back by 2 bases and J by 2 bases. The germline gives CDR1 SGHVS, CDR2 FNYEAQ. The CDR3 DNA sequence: TGTGCCAGCAGCTTAACCCCCCTGACTAGCGGGGTGGCCTACAATGAGCAGTTCTTC. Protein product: CASSLTPLTSGVAYNEQFF.

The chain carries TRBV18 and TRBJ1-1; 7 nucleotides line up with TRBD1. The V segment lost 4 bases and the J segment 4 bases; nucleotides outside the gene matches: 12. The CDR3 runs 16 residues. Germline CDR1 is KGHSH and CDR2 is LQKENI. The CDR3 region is CASSLQSTGVATEAFF. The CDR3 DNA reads TGTGCCAGCTCACTCCAATCTACAGGGGTGGCCACTGAAGCTTTCTTT. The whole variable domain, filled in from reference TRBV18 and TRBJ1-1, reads NAGVMQNPRHLVRRRGQEARLRCSPMKGHSHVYWYRQLPEEGLKFMVYLQKENIIDESGMPKERFSAEFPKEGPSILRIQQVVRGDSAAYFCASSLQSTGVATEAFFGQGTRLTVV.

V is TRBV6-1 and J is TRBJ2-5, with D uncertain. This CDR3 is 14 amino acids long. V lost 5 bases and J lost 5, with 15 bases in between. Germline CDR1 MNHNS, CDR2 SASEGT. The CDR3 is CASSLDRVYETQYF. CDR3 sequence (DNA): TGTGCCAGCAGTCTTGACCGGGTCTACGAGACCCAGTACTTC.

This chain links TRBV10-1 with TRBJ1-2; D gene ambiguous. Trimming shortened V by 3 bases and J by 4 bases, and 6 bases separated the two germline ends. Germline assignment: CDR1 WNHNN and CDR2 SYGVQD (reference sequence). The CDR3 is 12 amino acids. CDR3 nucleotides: TGCGCCAGCAGTGACGGCTTCTATGGCTACACCTTC. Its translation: CASSDGFYGYTF.

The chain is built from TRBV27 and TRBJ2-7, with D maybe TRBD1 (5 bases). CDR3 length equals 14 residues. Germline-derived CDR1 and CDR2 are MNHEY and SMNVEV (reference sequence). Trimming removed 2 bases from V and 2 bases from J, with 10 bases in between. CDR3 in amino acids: CASSLRGSPYEQYF. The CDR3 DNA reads TGTGCCAGCAGTTTAAGGGGATCCCCCTACGAGCAGTACTTC.

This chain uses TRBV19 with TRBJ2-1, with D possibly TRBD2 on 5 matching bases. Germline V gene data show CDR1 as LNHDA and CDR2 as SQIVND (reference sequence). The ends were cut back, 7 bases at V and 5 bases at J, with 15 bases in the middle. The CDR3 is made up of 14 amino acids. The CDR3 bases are TGTGCCAGTAACGGTGGGAGAGCCAACAATGAGCAGTTCTTC. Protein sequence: CASNGGRANNEQFF. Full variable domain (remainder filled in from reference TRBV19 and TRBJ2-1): DGGITQSPKYLFRKEGQNVTLSCEQNLNHDAMYWYRQDPGQGLRLIYYSQIVNDFQKGDIAEGYSVSREKKESFPLTVTSAQKNPTAFYLCASNGGRANNEQFFGPGTRLTVL.

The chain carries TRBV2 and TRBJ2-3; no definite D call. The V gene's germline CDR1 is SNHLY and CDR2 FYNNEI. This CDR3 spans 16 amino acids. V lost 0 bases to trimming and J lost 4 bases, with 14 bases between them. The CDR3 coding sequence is TGTGCCAGCAGTGAAGCTAAGGGTATAGGTCCAGATACGCAGTATTTT. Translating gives CASSEAKGIGPDTQYF.

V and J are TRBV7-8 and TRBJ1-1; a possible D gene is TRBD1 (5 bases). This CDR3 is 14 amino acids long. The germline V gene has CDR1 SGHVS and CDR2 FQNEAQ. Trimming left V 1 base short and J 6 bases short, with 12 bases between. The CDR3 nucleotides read TGTGCCAGCAGCTTAGTGCAGGGTAGGGCTGAAGCTTTCTTT. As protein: CASSLVQGRAEAFF.

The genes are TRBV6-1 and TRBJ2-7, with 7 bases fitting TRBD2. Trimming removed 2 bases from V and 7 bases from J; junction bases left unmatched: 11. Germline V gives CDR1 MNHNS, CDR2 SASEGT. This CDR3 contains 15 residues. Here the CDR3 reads CASSEYASAGGEQYF. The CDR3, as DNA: TGTGCCAGCAGTGAATACGCCAGTGCCGGGGGGGAGCAGTACTTC.

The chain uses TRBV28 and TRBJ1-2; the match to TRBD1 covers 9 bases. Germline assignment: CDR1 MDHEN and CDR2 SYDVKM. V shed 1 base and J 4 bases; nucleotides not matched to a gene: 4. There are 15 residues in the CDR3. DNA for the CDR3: TGTGCCAGCAGTTTATCGGGACAGGGCACCTATGGCTACACCTTC. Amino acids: CASSLSGQGTYGYTF.

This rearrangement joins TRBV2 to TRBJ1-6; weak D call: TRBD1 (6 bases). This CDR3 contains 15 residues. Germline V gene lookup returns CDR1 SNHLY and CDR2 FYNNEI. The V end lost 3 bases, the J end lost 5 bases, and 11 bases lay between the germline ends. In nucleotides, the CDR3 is TGTGCCAGCAGTGAGGACAGCCAAAATAATTCACCCCTCCACTTT. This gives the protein CASSEDSQNNSPLHF.

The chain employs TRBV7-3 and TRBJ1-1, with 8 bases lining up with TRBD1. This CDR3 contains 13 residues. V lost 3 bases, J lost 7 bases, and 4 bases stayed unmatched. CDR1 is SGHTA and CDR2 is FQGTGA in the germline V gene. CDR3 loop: CASSLTGEVEAFF. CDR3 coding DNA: TGTGCCAGCAGCTTGACAGGGGAAGTTGAAGCTTTCTTT.

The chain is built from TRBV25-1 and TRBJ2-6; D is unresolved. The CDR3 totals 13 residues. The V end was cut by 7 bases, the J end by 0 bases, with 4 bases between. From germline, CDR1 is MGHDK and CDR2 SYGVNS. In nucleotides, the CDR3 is TGTGCCAGCACCTACTCTGGGGCCAACGTCCTGACTTTC. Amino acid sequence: CASTYSGANVLTF.

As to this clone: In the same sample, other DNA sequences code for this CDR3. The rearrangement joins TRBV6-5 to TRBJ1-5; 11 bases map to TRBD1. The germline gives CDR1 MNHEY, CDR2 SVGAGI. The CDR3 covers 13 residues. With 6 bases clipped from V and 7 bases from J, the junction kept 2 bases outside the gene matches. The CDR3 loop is CASSRTGGQPQHF. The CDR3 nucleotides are TGTGCCAGCAGCAGGACAGGGGGCCAGCCCCAGCATTTT.

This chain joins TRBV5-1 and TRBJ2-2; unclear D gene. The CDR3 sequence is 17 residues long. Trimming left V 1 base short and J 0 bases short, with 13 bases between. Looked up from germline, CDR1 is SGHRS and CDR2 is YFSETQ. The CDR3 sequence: CASSLLSPSPNTGELFF. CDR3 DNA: TGCGCCAGCAGCTTGCTCAGCCCAAGCCCGAACACCGGGGAGCTGTTTTTT.